This TCR beta chain derives from a study of shared clonotypes between healthy human individuals. Original data processing: Junction-only immunoSEQ data arrived without quality scores, meaning filtering differed. The method was immunoSEQ multiplex PCR; TCRdb's version includes in-frame clones alone and lacks a portion of them. That table gives V, J and clone size, and the DNA gave D and trimming. The top ten clones hold about 0.4% of a sample with 1.6 million or so clones, less than 99% of them seen once. All participating donors were Caucasian adults from Nashville, Tennessee. With respect to this clone: Its matching antigen is unknown.

Per the germline V gene, CDR1 is SNHLY and CDR2 is FYNNEI. The CDR3 covers 15 residues. The junction had 7 bases not matched to a gene; V was cut back by 2 bases and J by 7 bases. Findings of the study overall: Clonotypes shared by all four donors outscored non-shared clonotypes in generation probability.

Sequenced material: naive CD4+ T cells sorted from blood. Subset here: CD45RA+ positively selected. J is TRBJ1-5 and V is TRBV2, with TRBD1 matching over 8 bases. The receptor comes from a man aged 25 to 40 in good health. CDR3 protein: CASSEQGQGGQPQHF. For the CDR3, the DNA is TGTGCCAGCAGTGAACAAGGACAGGGTGGCCAGCCCCAGCATTTT.